The 25 T cell receptor beta chains reported below all come from one sample, sequenced in a study of CD4 T cells in relation to SARS-CoV-2 and coronaviruses. Unexposed donor CD4+ T cells date from about 2010-2019, before the COVID-19 pandemic. CD4+ T cells were isolated from the cells after roughly 11 days of culture. The antigens for these receptors are not known. TCRdb's copy holds only in-frame clones and misses some; the assay was immunoSEQ multiplex PCR. The profile shows tens of thousands of clones, 76% of them singletons. The specimen was CD4+ T cells from PBMCs, cultured in vitro. The source is a human donor in good health.

The gene calls are TRBV29-1 and TRBJ2-3; D is uncertain. Germline lookup yields CDR1 SQVTM and CDR2 ANQGSEA. The CDR3 covers 14 residues. The V and J ends lost 3 bases and 0 bases respectively, with 10 bases between them. The DNA for the CDR3 is TGCAGCGTTGATAGGGCAGCTAGCACAGATACGCAGTATTTT. Amino acid sequence: CSVDRAASTDTQYF.

This clone was recorded once. This sequence joins TRBV6-5 and TRBJ1-2; D is unclear. This CDR3 is built from 11 residues. V lost 6 bases and J 9 bases, leaving 11 bases between the germline ends. Germline values: CDR1 MNHEY, CDR2 SVGAGI. CDR3 residues: CASRGGGSYTF. Here the CDR3 DNA reads TGTGCCAGCAGAGGCGGAGGCAGCTACACCTTC.

In this sample, this clone turned up a few times. CDR3 region: CAISSRQTNMNTEAFF. The CDR3 DNA follows: TGTGCCATCTCTTCCCGACAGACGAATATGAACACTGAAGCTTTCTTT. The chain recombines TRBV10-3 with TRBJ1-1; TRBD1 might be the D (5 bases). The germline gives CDR1 ENHRY, CDR2 SYGVKD. With 8 bases removed from V and 0 bases from J, the gap between germline ends came to 19 bases. This CDR3 region has 16 residues.

The rearrangement uses TRBV7-9 and TRBJ1-3, with D uncertain. The CDR3 spans 14 residues. V was clipped by 5 bases and J by 0 bases, with 8 bases between them. The germline V gene encodes CDR1 SEHNR and CDR2 FQNEAQ (reference sequence). The DNA for the CDR3 is TGTGCCAGCAGCGCTCAGAGCTCTGGAAACACCATATATTTT. Its translation is CASSAQSSGNTIYF.

The V gene is TRBV6-1, the J gene TRBJ1-1; D gene ambiguous. The CDR3 runs to 14 residues. Trimming took off 2 bases at V and 7 bases at J, with 14 bases between the two ends. Germline CDR1 reads MNHNS; CDR2 reads SASEGT. CDR3 DNA sequence: TGTGCCAGCAGTGAAATCGTCGGCAGGAGTGAAGCTTTCTTT. It is translated as CASSEIVGRSEAFF.

This chain uses TRBV27 with TRBJ2-1; no definite D call. This CDR3 is built from 15 residues. Germline CDR1 and CDR2: MNHEY and SMNVEV (reference sequence). Trimming stripped 3 bases from V and 7 bases from J, with 16 bases between. The CDR3 sequence is CASSFWVVGLNEQFF. CDR3 DNA: TGTGCCAGCAGTTTCTGGGTAGTAGGGTTGAATGAGCAGTTCTTC.

The V call is TRBV29-1, the J call TRBJ2-7; no firm D call. Germline CDR1 reads SQVTM; CDR2 reads ANQGSEA. V gave up 2 bases and J gave up 8 bases, with 13 bases separating them. The CDR3 is made up of 12 amino acids. This CDR3 reads CSVERTPGKQYF. The CDR3 DNA reads as TGCAGCGTTGAAAGGACCCCTGGAAAGCAGTACTTC.

Here the CDR3 DNA reads TGCGCCAGCAGCTCTGGGACAGGGAACGCTAACTATGGCTACACCTTC. Encoded protein: CASSSGTGNANYGYTF. This rearrangement joins TRBV5-1 to TRBJ1-2, with 9 bases that match TRBD1. CDR3 length equals 16 residues. Germline V lookup: CDR1 SGHRS, CDR2 YFSETQ. With V trimmed by 3 bases and J by 0 bases, 6 bases remained unmatched.

This clone was detected only a few times. The chain has TRBV2 and TRBJ2-7; 7 nucleotides match TRBD1. This CDR3 region has 13 residues. J was trimmed by 1 base and V by 9 bases; bases with no gene match: 6. Germline CDR1 reads SNHLY; CDR2 reads FYNNEI. CDR3 loop: CASDGDSSYEQYF. The CDR3 DNA is TGTGCCAGTGATGGGGACAGTTCCTACGAGCAGTACTTC.

The DNA of the CDR3 is TGTGCCACCAGAACAGGGAGTGCGCTTTCCAACAATGAGCAGTTCTTC. Its protein is CATRTGSALSNNEQFF. The chain is built from TRBV24-1 and TRBJ2-1, with D possibly matching TRBD1 (6 bases). Germline values: CDR1 KGHDR, CDR2 SFDVKD. CDR3 length: 16 amino acids. With 7 bases removed from V and 5 bases from J, the gap between germline ends came to 20 bases.

In its sample, this clone was seen a few times. V and J are TRBV7-2 and TRBJ2-2, with D possibly being TRBD1 or TRBD2 (6 bases each). The CDR3 runs to 15 residues. V was pared by 11 bases and J by 3 bases, with 19 bases between. Germline V lookup: CDR1 SGHTA, CDR2 FQGNSA. Here the CDR3 reads CARGGTSRHTGELFF. CDR3 coding DNA: TGTGCCCGAGGGGGGACCAGCCGGCACACCGGGGAGCTGTTTTTT.

The CDR3: CASSFWTGGTYEQYF. The CDR3 nucleotides read TGCGCCAGCAGCTTCTGGACAGGGGGTACCTACGAGCAGTACTTC. The chain links TRBV5-1 to TRBJ2-7, with TRBD1 identical over 10 bases. This CDR3 spans 15 amino acids. The germline V gene encodes CDR1 SGHRS and CDR2 YFSETQ. The V and J ends lost 2 bases and 2 bases, in that order; junction bases with no gene match: 4.

In its sample, this clone was seen once. The chain carries TRBV30 and TRBJ1-1; unclear D gene. V shed 4 bases and J shed 3 bases, with 18 bases lying between them. Germline V gives CDR1 GTSNPN, CDR2 SVGIG (reference sequence). This CDR3 has 15 amino acids. The CDR3 reads CAWIGPRSRDTEAFF. The CDR3 DNA follows: TGTGCCTGGATTGGTCCTCGATCAAGAGACACTGAAGCTTTCTTT.

The gene calls are TRBV11-3 and TRBJ2-1; D is possibly TRBD2 (6 bases). Deletions cut 5 bases from V and 10 bases from J, with 15 bases between. The CDR3 consists of 13 residues. CDR1 is SGHNT, CDR2 YENEEA, per germline. CDR3 in DNA: TGTGCCAGCAGCCCCTTCGGGAGAAGCGAGCAGTTCTTC. It codes for CASSPFGRSEQFF.

There are a few counts of this clone. V is TRBV19 and J is TRBJ2-7; the D is unclear. The CDR3 contains 13 residues. Germline values: CDR1 LNHDA, CDR2 SQIVND (reference sequence). V was clipped by 1 base and J by 2 bases, with 6 bases between them. This chain's CDR3 is CASSIGTTYEQYF. The CDR3 DNA follows: TGTGCCAGTAGTATAGGGACGACCTACGAGCAGTACTTC. Looking up the rest from reference TRBV19 and TRBJ2-7 gives the full variable domain: DGGITQSPKYLFRKEGQNVTLSCEQNLNHDAMYWYRQDPGQGLRLIYYSQIVNDFQKGDIAEGYSVSREKKESFPLTVTSAQKNPTAFYLCASSIGTTYEQYFGPGTRLTVT.

This rearrangement joins TRBV7-8 to TRBJ1-5; D is ambiguous. Trimming left V 1 base short and J 4 bases short, with 14 bases between. CDR3 size: 16 residues. Germline assignment: CDR1 SGHVS and CDR2 FQNEAQ. In DNA, the CDR3 is TGTGCCAGCAGCTTAGTAGGGAGATCAAGAAATCAGCCCCAGCATTTT. Translated: CASSLVGRSRNQPQHF.

The chain carries TRBV5-1 and TRBJ2-2, with D perhaps being TRBD1 or TRBD2 (6 bases each). Germline CDR1 reads SGHRS; CDR2 reads YFSETQ. CDR3 length equals 16 residues. Trimming took off 1 base at V and 3 bases at J, with 13 bases between the two ends. The CDR3 here is CASSLRGTLHTGELFF. The CDR3 coding sequence is TGCGCCAGCAGCTTGAGGGGGACTCTTCACACCGGGGAGCTGTTTTTT.

The J gene is TRBJ1-4, the V gene TRBV10-3; 12 positions match TRBD1. Germline CDR1 and CDR2: ENHRY and SYGVKD. J gave up 6 bases and V 5 bases, and 4 bases lay outside the gene matches. The CDR3 runs 15 residues. This CDR3 reads CAISTGTGGDEKLFF. The CDR3 DNA reads TGTGCCATCAGTACCGGGACAGGGGGCGATGAAAAACTGTTTTTT.

The CDR3 bases are TGTGCCAGCAGCTTTATCAGGCAAGAGACCCAGTACTTC. This translates into CASSFIRQETQYF. The rearrangement joins TRBV7-8 to TRBJ2-5; D unresolved. CDR1 and CDR2 (germline): SGHVS, FQNEAQ. The CDR3 has 13 amino acids. Trimming removed 3 bases from V and 2 bases from J, with 7 bases in between. The full variable domain, its missing parts supplied by reference TRBV7-8 and TRBJ2-5, is GAGVSQSPRYKVAKRGQDVALRCDPISGHVSLFWYQQALGQGPEFLTYFQNEAQLDKSGLPSDRFFAERPEGSVSTLKIQRTQQEDSAVYLCASSFIRQETQYFGPGTRLLVL.

The V gene is TRBV5-1, the J gene TRBJ2-7; 9 bases align to TRBD1. Germline values: CDR1 SGHRS, CDR2 YFSETQ. V lost 1 base and J lost 2; bases outside the gene matches: 13. This CDR3 comprises 18 residues. The chain's CDR3 is CASSLSWDRDLLTYEQYF. In nucleotides, the CDR3 is TGCGCCAGCAGCTTGTCCTGGGACAGGGACCTCTTGACCTACGAGCAGTACTTC.

This chain links TRBV6-5 with TRBJ1-4; D call uncertain. CDR3 length: 15 residues. V lost 11 bases, J lost 1 base, and 17 bases lay in between. Per the germline V gene, CDR1 is MNHEY and CDR2 is SVGAGI. CDR3 residues: CAGHLGGGTNEKLFF. CDR3 bases: TGTGCCGGTCATTTAGGAGGCGGAACTAATGAAAAACTGTTTTTT.

This chain uses TRBV9 with TRBJ2-3, with D maybe TRBD2 (5 bases). The CDR3 is made up of 14 amino acids. Per the germline V gene, CDR1 is SGDLS and CDR2 is YYNGEE. Trimming pared 2 bases from V and 1 base from J, leaving 8 bases between. The CDR3 sequence is CASSVEGGTDTQYF. CDR3 DNA sequence: TGTGCCAGCAGCGTCGAGGGCGGCACAGATACGCAGTATTTT.

The chain has TRBV14 and TRBJ1-2; D ambiguous. CDR1 SGHDN and CDR2 FVKESK come from the germline V gene. The CDR3 is 15 amino acids. The V end was cut by 4 bases, the J end by 4 bases, with 16 bases between. The chain's CDR3 is CASSPHRGYGYGYTF. CDR3 bases: TGTGCCAGCAGCCCGCACAGAGGCTATGGCTATGGCTACACCTTC.

The rearrangement uses TRBV6-4 and TRBJ2-1; 11 bases fit TRBD2. From germline, CDR1 is MRHNA and CDR2 SNTAGT. J was trimmed by 6 bases and V by 4 bases; bases with no gene match: 2. This CDR3 region has 14 residues. Here the CDR3 reads CASSVGLAGNEQFF. CDR3 DNA sequence: TGTGCCAGCAGTGTCGGACTAGCGGGCAATGAGCAGTTCTTC.

As DNA, the CDR3 is TGTGCCAACCAACCGGGGGGAGCCGCGGGAAACACCATATATTTT. It encodes CANQPGGAAGNTIYF. The chain carries TRBV19 and TRBJ1-3; TRBD1 might be the D (5 bases). Trimming took off 10 bases at V and 4 bases at J, with 20 bases between the two ends. There are 15 residues in the CDR3. Germline V gene sequence: CDR1 LNHDA, CDR2 SQIVND (reference sequence).